This T cell receptor (beta chain) came from a study of technical replicates of blood from four donors. Germline-derived CDR1 and CDR2 are SGDLS and YYNGEE. Trimming took off 5 bases at V and 7 bases at J, with 15 bases between the two ends. The CDR3 extends over 14 amino acids. Produced via immunoSEQ multiplex PCR; TCRdb's table is partial and in-frame only. The data contain approximately 75,000 clones, approximately 97% of them singletons. The sequence was obtained from a human donor in good health. Specimen: T cells isolated from PBMCs. The V call is TRBV9, the J call TRBJ2-2; D uncertain. The CDR3 DNA reads as TGTGCCAGCAGGGTACGGGTTTCGAGCGGGGAGCTGTTTTTT. Its protein product is CASRVRVSSGELFF.